Listed below are T cell receptor beta chains from one sample, sequenced in a study of blood T cell repertoires in COVID-19. Profiled with immunoSEQ multiplex PCR; TCRdb holds only in-frame clones, not every one. In the table there are roughly 430,000 clones, 88% of which are singletons. The sequenced sample consisted of PBMCs or T cells enriched from blood (not recorded which). Source of these receptors: a middle-aged woman with acute COVID-19. Each CDR3 is given without its conserved first and last residue. D genes are given only for firm matches.

len: 13
d_gene: TRBD1
j_gene: TRBJ2-1
v_gene: TRBV7-9
CDR3aa: ASSFGQGDEDEQF

len: 11
d_gene: -
j_gene: TRBJ2-3
v_gene: TRBV12-3/TRBV12-4
CDR3aa: ASSWTVTDTQY

len: 12
d_gene: -
j_gene: TRBJ2-3
v_gene: TRBV24-1
CDR3aa: ATSDQGKGDTQY

len: 9
d_gene: -
j_gene: TRBJ2-7
v_gene: TRBV2
CDR3aa: ASGLQYEQY

len: 14
d_gene: -
j_gene: TRBJ2-7
v_gene: TRBV27
CDR3aa: ASSLRGDRSSYEQY

len: 12
d_gene: TRBD1
j_gene: TRBJ1-6
v_gene: TRBV27
CDR3aa: ASGPDRVRSPLH

len: 15
d_gene: TRBD2
j_gene: TRBJ2-3
v_gene: TRBV19
CDR3aa: ASSIGGTSGYTDTQY

len: 12
d_gene: -
j_gene: TRBJ2-6
v_gene: TRBV30
CDR3aa: AWSPGSGANVLT

len: 12
d_gene: -
j_gene: TRBJ1-2
v_gene: TRBV6-1
CDR3aa: ASSETRGDYGYT

len: 10
d_gene: -
j_gene: TRBJ1-5
v_gene: TRBV12-3/TRBV12-4
CDR3aa: ATQEGDQPQH

len: 13
d_gene: TRBD1
j_gene: TRBJ2-1
v_gene: TRBV19
CDR3aa: ASTRDREVGNEQF

len: 10
d_gene: -
j_gene: TRBJ1-1
v_gene: TRBV12-3/TRBV12-4
CDR3aa: ASRLMRTEAF

len: 13
d_gene: -
j_gene: TRBJ2-3
v_gene: TRBV6-1
CDR3aa: ASSEVQRGTDTQY

len: 13
d_gene: -
j_gene: TRBJ2-7
v_gene: TRBV7-8
CDR3aa: ASSPGLVTGYEQY

len: 10
d_gene: TRBD1
j_gene: TRBJ2-5
v_gene: TRBV7-9
CDR3aa: ASSSGGETQY

len: 12
d_gene: -
j_gene: TRBJ2-5
v_gene: TRBV6-1
CDR3aa: ASSEAGAGETQY

len: 18
d_gene: -
j_gene: TRBJ1-5
v_gene: TRBV10-1
CDR3aa: ASSEYGMGQVRCSNQPQH

len: 13
d_gene: TRBD1
j_gene: TRBJ1-5
v_gene: TRBV19
CDR3aa: ASSSGTGIGQPQH

len: 12
d_gene: -
j_gene: TRBJ1-5
v_gene: TRBV29-1
CDR3aa: SVAQGNGNQPQH

len: 11
d_gene: -
j_gene: TRBJ1-1
v_gene: TRBV30
CDR3aa: AWSTERDTEAF